This entry lists 30 T cell receptor beta chains sequenced from one sample in a study of T-cell reconstitution after alpha-beta-depleted transplantation in children. A library of TCRbeta sequences, prepared with unique molecular identifiers, was generated. TCRdb reprocessed the PCR reads via MiXCR and lists one record per CDR3 protein. The sample carries a few hundred thousand distinct CDR3 sequences, 43% recorded once. The specimen was PBMCs, collected before TCRalphabeta/CD19-depleted stem cell transplant. Receptors were obtained from a girl aged 2 to 10 with aplastic anemia, due to receive a stem cell transplant.

This clonotype was detected a few times. The gene calls are TRBV6-1 and TRBJ1-3; possibly TRBD1 for D (6 bases). CDR1 and CDR2 from the germline V gene are MNHNS and SASEGT. The CDR3 totals 16 residues. Trimming took off 7 bases at V and 8 bases at J, with 24 bases between the two ends. The CDR3, as DNA: TGTGCCAGCACCAACAGAGCAGGGGTTGGTTTCGACACCATATATTTT. Translated, it gives CASTNRAGVGFDTIYF.

The chain uses TRBV9 and TRBJ2-5; D perhaps matches TRBD1 (5 bases). Germline-derived CDR1 and CDR2 are SGDLS and YYNGEE. The V end was cut by 0 bases, the J end by 0 bases, with 12 bases between. The CDR3 has 16 residues. This chain's CDR3 is CASSVGTRQYQETQYF. DNA for the CDR3: TGTGCCAGCAGCGTAGGAACCAGACAGTACCAAGAGACCCAGTACTTC.

This clonotype came up a few times. V gene TRBV20-1 combines with J gene TRBJ2-7; maybe TRBD1 (5 bases). The CDR3 loop spans 13 amino acids. Germline CDR1 and CDR2: DFQATT and SNEGSKA (reference sequence). Trimming stripped 6 bases from V and 3 bases from J, with 15 bases between. The CDR3 region is CSAHTGDHYEQYF. CDR3 sequence (DNA): TGCAGTGCCCATACAGGTGACCACTACGAGCAGTACTTC.

V gene TRBV20-1 combines with J gene TRBJ2-1, with TRBD2 identical over 12 bases. The CDR3 spans 16 residues. Germline V lookup: CDR1 DFQATT, CDR2 SNEGSKA (reference sequence). V shed 0 bases and J 8 bases; nucleotides not matched to a gene: 8. The CDR3 loop reads CSARDAETSGSYEQFF. For the CDR3, the DNA is TGCAGTGCTAGAGATGCCGAGACTAGCGGGAGTTATGAGCAGTTCTTC.

Many counts were recorded for this clonotype. The chain has TRBV10-2 and TRBJ2-5; no reliable D call. The CDR3 has 11 residues. The V end was cut by 3 bases, the J end by 7 bases, with 6 bases between. Per the germline V gene, CDR1 is WSHSY and CDR2 is SAAADI. CDR3 sequence: CASSDMVTQYF. In nucleotides, the CDR3 is TGCGCCAGCAGTGATATGGTGACCCAGTACTTC.

The V call is TRBV24-1, the J call TRBJ2-3; D may correspond to TRBD1 or TRBD2 (5 bases each). Trimming removed 6 bases at V and 2 bases at J, with 11 bases between. Germline V gene lookup returns CDR1 KGHDR and CDR2 SFDVKD. The CDR3 spans 14 residues. CDR3: CATSYPGTTDTQYF. Written as DNA, the CDR3 is TGTGCCACCAGTTATCCGGGGACCACAGATACGCAGTATTTT.

This rearrangement joins TRBV7-6 to TRBJ2-5, with TRBD2 matching 7 bases. The CDR3 is 16 amino acids. In germline, CDR1 is SGHVS, CDR2 FNYEAQ. The ends lost 2 bases at V and 0 bases at J; junction bases unmatched: 6. Here the CDR3 reads CASSLRGGRNQETQYF. As DNA, the CDR3 is TGTGCCAGCAGCTTACGGGGAGGGCGGAACCAAGAGACCCAGTACTTC.

This clonotype has only one observation. This rearrangement joins TRBV5-1 to TRBJ1-2; D uncertain. The CDR3 runs 15 residues. Trimming left V 4 bases short and J 2 bases short, with 15 bases between. From germline, CDR1 is SGHRS and CDR2 YFSETQ. The CDR3, as DNA: TGCGCCAGCAGCCCCCTCGACACAGTAAACTATGGCTACACCTTC. Translating gives CASSPLDTVNYGYTF.

This clonotype was detected a few times. The chain recombines TRBV28 with TRBJ1-2; 7 nucleotides line up with TRBD1. CDR1 is MDHEN and CDR2 is SYDVKM in the germline V gene. The length of the CDR3 is 15 residues. The V segment lost 10 bases and the J segment 0 bases; nucleotides outside the gene matches: 11. CDR3 sequence: CATFATGASNYGYTF. The DNA for the CDR3 is TGTGCCACTTTTGCAACAGGGGCGTCTAACTATGGCTACACCTTC.

This clonotype has just a few counts. The chain carries TRBV7-9 and TRBJ2-2, with D unclear. Germline lookup yields CDR1 SEHNR and CDR2 FQNEAQ (reference sequence). The CDR3 is 12 amino acids. V shed 7 bases and J shed 7 bases, with 10 bases lying between them. The CDR3 spells CASNPTDGELFF. In nucleotides, the CDR3 is TGTGCCAGCAACCCGACCGACGGGGAGCTGTTTTTT.

This clonotype appeared many times. This chain links TRBV10-2 with TRBJ1-1, with no clear D. Germline V CDR1 and CDR2: WSHSY, SAAADI. This CDR3 contains 14 residues. V was clipped by 2 bases and J by 4 bases, with 11 bases between them. For the CDR3, the DNA is TGCGCCAGCAGTGAGGCGGCGCGGACCACTGAAGCTTTCTTT. This gives the protein CASSEAARTTEAFF.

This sequence joins TRBV15 and TRBJ2-3, with D uncertain. V was cut by 0 bases and J by 1 base, with 14 bases left in between. Germline V lookup: CDR1 LNHNV, CDR2 YYDKDF (reference sequence). This CDR3 region has 17 residues. The CDR3, as DNA: TGTGCCACCAGCAGAGATCTGAGTTACCTCCGCACAGATACGCAGTATTTT. Translation gives CATSRDLSYLRTDTQYF.

The J gene is TRBJ2-1, the V gene TRBV7-3; 11 bases map to TRBD2. The CDR3 is made up of 16 amino acids. CDR1 is SGHTA, CDR2 FQGTGA, per germline. V lost 0 bases and J lost 6; bases outside the gene matches: 4. The CDR3 sequence: CASSLTSGRAANEQFF. The CDR3 bases are TGTGCCAGCAGCTTAACTAGCGGGAGGGCCGCCAATGAGCAGTTCTTC.

The sample holds many counts of this clonotype. The CDR3 DNA reads as TGCGCCAGCTTCGTAACCCCGAAGGAGAACACCGGGGAGCTGTTTTTT. Amino acid sequence: CASFVTPKENTGELFF. The chain links TRBV5-1 to TRBJ2-2; D is ambiguous. Germline lookup yields CDR1 SGHRS and CDR2 YFSETQ. The length of the CDR3 is 16 residues. Trimming cost V 7 bases and J 1 base, with 17 bases left between them. The full variable domain, rest sourced from reference TRBV5-1 and TRBJ2-2, is KAGVTQTPRYLIKTRGQQVTLSCSPISGHRSVSWYQQTPGQGLQFLFEYFSETQRNKGNFPGRFSGRQFSNSRSEMNVSTLELGDSALYLCASFVTPKENTGELFFGEGSRLTVL.

This chain connects TRBV5-1 to TRBJ2-5, with 9 bases identical to TRBD2. This CDR3 spans 17 amino acids. CDR1 and CDR2 (germline): SGHRS, YFSETQ. Losses at the gene ends were 5 bases for V and 2 bases for J; bases not matched to a gene: 13. The CDR3 DNA sequence: TGCGCCAGCAGTTTGTGGCCCGCTAGCGGGGTTCAAGAGACCCAGTACTTC. Protein: CASSLWPASGVQETQYF.

This clonotype has just one count. The rearrangement joins TRBV7-8 to TRBJ2-5; weak D call: TRBD1 (6 bases). CDR1 is SGHVS and CDR2 is FQNEAQ in the germline V gene. CDR3 length equals 12 residues. With 9 bases removed from V and 5 bases from J, the gap between germline ends came to 13 bases. In DNA, the CDR3 is TGTGCCAGTAAACAGGGATGGGAGACCCAGTACTTC. It encodes CASKQGWETQYF.

This clonotype was recorded at least ten times. V and J are TRBV20-1 and TRBJ1-1, with D possibly matching TRBD1 (6 bases). The CDR3 covers 12 residues. Trimming shortened V by 5 bases and J by 3 bases, and 10 bases separated the two germline ends. Germline V gene data show CDR1 as DFQATT and CDR2 as SNEGSKA (reference sequence). The CDR3 spells CSASDRYTEAFF. The CDR3, as DNA: TGCAGTGCTTCCGACAGGTACACTGAAGCTTTCTTT.

Ten or more counts support this clonotype. This rearrangement joins TRBV5-5 to TRBJ2-3, with D perhaps given as TRBD1 or TRBD2 (6 bases each). This CDR3 is built from 16 residues. CDR1 is SGHKS and CDR2 is YYEKEE in the germline V gene (reference sequence). The germline V and J ends were trimmed by 4 bases and 6 bases, with 21 bases remaining between them. In nucleotides, the CDR3 is TGTGCCAGCAGCCTCCGACGGGGGCGCGAGTTCGATACGCAGTATTTT. The encoded protein is CASSLRRGREFDTQYF.

This clonotype was found many times. This sequence joins TRBV3-1 and TRBJ1-1, with D hard to call. The germline V gene has CDR1 LGHDT and CDR2 YNNKEL (reference sequence). The CDR3 extends over 11 amino acids. Deletions cut 3 bases from V and 4 bases from J, with 3 bases between. CDR3 in amino acids: CASSHGTEAFF. CDR3 DNA: TGTGCCAGCAGCCATGGCACTGAAGCTTTCTTT.

The table lists this clonotype with a few counts. The chain employs TRBV5-1 and TRBJ2-1; the D gene could be TRBD1 or TRBD2 (6 bases each). This CDR3 is 16 amino acids long. Between the trimmed V and J ends, which lost 3 bases and 1 base, there was a span of 14 bases. Looked up from germline, CDR1 is SGHRS and CDR2 is YFSETQ. CDR3 bases: TGCGCCAGCAGCTGGGGGGCCGGGACTTCCTACAATGAGCAGTTCTTC. Translation: CASSWGAGTSYNEQFF.

The chain uses TRBV28 and TRBJ2-1; 15 bases are shared with TRBD2. J lost 10 bases, V lost 4 bases, and 11 bases had no gene match. The germline V gene has CDR1 MDHEN and CDR2 SYDVKM. This CDR3 has 17 residues. The CDR3 nucleotides are TGTGCCAGCAGTTCATCAGGACTAGCGGGGGGGCCGGGCGAGCAGTTCTTC. Translated: CASSSSGLAGGPGEQFF.

This rearrangement joins TRBV7-2 to TRBJ2-1; 7 nucleotides align to TRBD2. Looked up from germline, CDR1 is SGHTA and CDR2 is FQGNSA. CDR3 size: 17 residues. The V segment lost 5 bases and the J segment 2 bases; nucleotides outside the gene matches: 12. The CDR3 reads CASSVTGGRVAYNEQFF. In nucleotides, the CDR3 is TGTGCCAGCAGCGTCACCGGGGGGAGGGTAGCCTACAATGAGCAGTTCTTC.

This clonotype has at least ten counts. The junction shows a germline mismatch at one end, possibly a read error. The chain employs TRBV20-1 and TRBJ2-1, with unresolved D. Germline loops: CDR1 DFQATT, CDR2 SNEGSKA (reference sequence). This CDR3 comprises 14 residues. CDR3 protein: CSVRSMGRYNEQFF. CDR3 DNA: TGCAGTGTTAGATCTATGGGCCGATACAATGAGCAGTTCTTC.

The V gene is TRBV6-1, the J gene TRBJ2-7; D possibly matches TRBD1 or TRBD2 (6 bases each). Trimming pared 8 bases from V and 4 bases from J, leaving 15 bases between. CDR1 and CDR2 from the germline V gene are MNHNS and SASEGT. This CDR3 is built from 13 residues. CDR3 region: CASWRGHRYEQYF. The CDR3 coding sequence is TGTGCCAGCTGGAGGGGACATAGATACGAGCAGTACTTC.

This clonotype has just a few counts. The chain employs TRBV3-1 and TRBJ2-5; maybe TRBD2 (6 bases). Germline CDR1 LGHDT, CDR2 YNNKEL (reference sequence). The CDR3 loop spans 16 amino acids. Trimming removed 1 base from V and 2 bases from J, with 14 bases in between. As DNA, the CDR3 is TGTGCCAGCAGCCAAGCATTTAGCGGAGTTCAAGAGACCCAGTACTTC. The encoded protein is CASSQAFSGVQETQYF.

The rearrangement links TRBV27 to TRBJ2-2; unclear D gene. Trimming took off 5 bases at V and 0 bases at J, with 16 bases between the two ends. The CDR3 is 17 residues long. Germline values: CDR1 MNHEY, CDR2 SMNVEV (reference sequence). CDR3 residues: CASSPTVWTSNTGELFF. DNA for the CDR3: TGTGCCAGCAGTCCGACCGTTTGGACCTCGAACACCGGGGAGCTGTTTTTT.

This sequence joins TRBV10-3 and TRBJ2-7; D is ambiguous. Germline V gene sequence: CDR1 ENHRY, CDR2 SYGVKD. The CDR3 is made up of 11 amino acids. Trimming removed 4 bases from V and 6 bases from J, with 7 bases in between. CDR3 amino acids: CAISGAGEQYF. In DNA form, the CDR3 reads TGTGCCATCAGTGGGGCTGGCGAGCAGTACTTC.

The rearrangement links TRBV10-3 to TRBJ1-5; TRBD1 is a possible D gene (6 bases). Germline V gene lookup returns CDR1 ENHRY and CDR2 SYGVKD. The CDR3 has 13 residues. Trimming shortened V by 6 bases and J by 3 bases, and 9 bases separated the two germline ends. The CDR3 nucleotides are TGTGCCATCAGCGGGACACCCAATCAGCCCCAGCATTTT. Its protein is CAISGTPNQPQHF.

This clonotype was detected only a few times. This rearrangement joins TRBV7-2 to TRBJ1-4, with 8 bases aligning to TRBD1. CDR1 is SGHTA, CDR2 FQGNSA, per germline. V was clipped by 5 bases and J by 6 bases; unmatched bases: 5. The CDR3 has 14 residues. CDR3 DNA: TGTGCCAGCAGCCCGGACAGGGATCATGAAAAACTGTTTTTT. It specifies CASSPDRDHEKLFF.

The table lists this clonotype with many counts. The CDR3 nucleotides are TGCGCCAGCTACAAGGTTGGAACTGAAGCTTTCTTT. It is translated as CASYKVGTEAFF. The rearrangement joins TRBV5-1 to TRBJ1-1; D ambiguous. The germline V and J ends were trimmed by 7 bases and 5 bases, with 12 bases remaining between them. The CDR3 runs to 12 residues. CDR1 is SGHRS and CDR2 is YFSETQ in the germline V gene.